This TCR beta chain comes out of a study of cytomegalovirus exposure and HLA in healthy donors. Study summary: The same platform used for the 650 to 850 first-cohort repertoires was also used for the 100 to 150 validation repertoires, as a later analysis reported.

Comment on this clone: Antigen: not known.

This CDR3 contains 14 residues. The V end was cut by 2 bases, the J end by 1 base, with 8 bases between. In germline, CDR1 is KGHSH, CDR2 LQKENI. Whole-study findings and limits: There were 160 or so TCR beta chains listed as cytomegalovirus-associated.

Data came from immunoSEQ multiplex PCR; TCRdb stores just in-frame clones and leaves some out. The table has 250,000 or so clones, around 87% seen once. The receptor comes from a young man in good health and CMV-seronegative. The sample consisted of PBMCs. The genes are TRBV18 and TRBJ1-1, with D maybe TRBD1 (5 bases). The CDR3 sequence is CASSPGTGNTEAFF. CDR3 DNA sequence: TGTGCCAGCTCACCAGGAACAGGGAACACTGAAGCTTTCTTT.